The 32 T cell receptor beta chains in this list originate from one sample, sequenced in a study of blood T cell repertoires in COVID-19. Assay: immunoSEQ multiplex PCR; the TCRdb copy retains only in-frame clones and omits some. The table has 80,000 to 85,000 clones, about 86% seen once. Material: peripheral blood. The origin of the receptors is a woman aged 80 or over with acute or convalescent COVID-19.

A note on this clone: One junction end does not reproduce the germline sequence, and a read error may be involved. In DNA form, the CDR3 reads TGTGCCAGCAGTGAAAGTTCGAACCCTGCTAAATATGGCTACACCTTC. Translated, it gives CASSESSNPAKYGYTF. The chain employs TRBV6-1 and TRBJ1-2, with D unclear. Germline V CDR1 and CDR2: MNHNS, SASEGT. The length of the CDR3 is 16 residues.

This rearrangement joins TRBV27 to TRBJ2-1; TRBD2 matches 10 bases. V shed 5 bases, J shed 7 bases, and the junction held 8 bases outside the gene matches. Germline-derived CDR1 and CDR2 are MNHEY and SMNVEV (reference sequence). The CDR3 covers 15 residues. The CDR3 DNA follows: TGTGCCAGCAGTCCAGGGACTAGCGCTCGGAATGAGCAGTTCTTC. As protein: CASSPGTSARNEQFF.

The V call is TRBV7-2, the J call TRBJ2-3; 8 nucleotides match TRBD1. The trim removed 1 base at V and 7 bases at J, leaving 7 bases unmatched. There are 15 residues in the CDR3. CDR1 is SGHTA and CDR2 is FQGNSA in the germline V gene. This CDR3 is CASSLGSGGRNTQYF. In DNA form, the CDR3 reads TGTGCCAGCAGCTTAGGGTCAGGGGGCAGGAATACGCAGTATTTT.

This sequence joins TRBV11-2 and TRBJ2-3; tentatively, D is TRBD2 (7 bases). Trimming cost V 2 bases and J 0 bases, with 15 bases left between them. CDR1 is SGHAT and CDR2 is FQNNGV in the germline V gene. The CDR3 is 17 residues long. CDR3 amino acids: CASSLPPGGGSTDTQYF. The CDR3 bases are TGTGCCAGCAGCTTACCCCCGGGGGGCGGGAGCACAGATACGCAGTATTTT.

The chain links TRBV10-1 to TRBJ2-7; maybe TRBD1 (5 bases). CDR3 length equals 14 residues. Germline-derived CDR1 and CDR2 are WNHNN and SYGVQD (reference sequence). The V gene lost 5 bases and the J gene lost 2 bases, with 13 bases spanning the gap. CDR3 protein: CASSYQGPPYEQYF. CDR3 DNA sequence: TGCGCCAGCAGTTACCAGGGTCCCCCCTACGAGCAGTACTTC.

The rearrangement links TRBV29-1 to TRBJ1-1; possibly TRBD1 for D (6 bases). Trimming pared 7 bases from V and 4 bases from J, leaving 13 bases between. This CDR3 region has 12 residues. Germline V gene data show CDR1 as SQVTM and CDR2 as ANQGSEA. CDR3 sequence reads: CSAGQRGTEAFF. Written as DNA, the CDR3 is TGCAGCGCCGGACAGAGGGGCACTGAAGCTTTCTTT.

This clone came up once. The V and J genes are TRBV4-1 and TRBJ2-1, with 9 bases that match TRBD2. The CDR3 covers 16 residues. The V segment lost 1 base and the J segment 5 bases; nucleotides outside the gene matches: 6. Germline CDR1 MGHRA, CDR2 YSYEKL. The CDR3 spells CASSQGSGLANNEQFF. DNA of the CDR3: TGCGCCAGCAGCCAAGGGTCGGGACTAGCCAACAATGAGCAGTTCTTC.

The chain is built from TRBV30 and TRBJ2-3; TRBD1 aligns across 12 bases. Germline trimming cut 1 base from V and 7 bases from J; bases unmatched to any gene: 3. There are 14 residues in the CDR3. From germline, CDR1 is GTSNPN and CDR2 SVGIG (reference sequence). This CDR3 reads CAWSAGQGANTQYF. CDR3 DNA: TGTGCCTGGAGTGCGGGACAGGGGGCTAATACGCAGTATTTT.

This clone has just one count. This rearrangement joins TRBV2 to TRBJ2-7; the D gene is possibly TRBD2 (7 bases). The germline CDR1 and CDR2 sequences are SNHLY and FYNNEI. The CDR3 has 16 residues. The V end lost 3 bases, the J end lost 1 base, and 16 bases lay between the germline ends. CDR3 sequence: CASSDPGGGPSYEQYF. CDR3 sequence (DNA): TGTGCCAGCAGTGATCCGGGGGGCGGTCCGTCCTACGAGCAGTACTTC. Combining the CDR3 with reference TRBV2 and TRBJ2-7 gives the whole variable domain EPEVTQTPSHQVTQMGQEVILRCVPISNHLYFYWYRQILGQKVEFLVSFYNNEISEKSEIFDDQFSVERPDGSNFTLKIRSTKLEDSAMYFCASSDPGGGPSYEQYFGPGTRLTVT.

The chain employs TRBV5-1 and TRBJ2-2; 7 positions match TRBD2. V dropped 5 bases and J dropped 4; count of bases not matched to a gene: 5. The germline CDR1 and CDR2 sequences are SGHRS and YFSETQ. The CDR3 contains 14 residues. The CDR3 here is CASREAGFTGELFF. For the CDR3, the DNA is TGCGCCAGCAGGGAAGCGGGATTCACCGGGGAGCTGTTTTTT.

This chain joins TRBV7-8 and TRBJ2-7; TRBD1 aligns across 9 bases. This CDR3 comprises 14 residues. J gave up 4 bases and V 4 bases, and 5 bases lay outside the gene matches. CDR1 is SGHVS, CDR2 FQNEAQ, per germline. CDR3 residues: CASSSGDREYEQYF. The CDR3 nucleotides are TGTGCCAGCAGCTCTGGGGACAGGGAATACGAGCAGTACTTC.

The V call is TRBV13, the J call TRBJ2-1; 7 nucleotides match TRBD1. The junction had 4 bases not matched to a gene; V was cut back by 4 bases and J by 4 bases. Germline CDR1 reads PRHDT; CDR2 reads FYEKMQ (reference sequence). The CDR3 sequence is 14 residues long. Here the CDR3 reads CASSYRQGYNEQFF. The CDR3 nucleotides read TGTGCCAGCAGCTACAGACAGGGATACAATGAGCAGTTCTTC.

The V gene is TRBV7-8, the J gene TRBJ2-3, with TRBD2 matching 11 bases. With 3 bases clipped from V and 5 bases from J, the junction kept 10 bases outside the gene matches. CDR3 length: 17 amino acids. In germline, CDR1 is SGHVS, CDR2 FQNEAQ. CDR3 residues: CASSFLASGGRRDTQYF. In DNA form, the CDR3 reads TGTGCCAGCAGCTTTCTGGCTAGCGGGGGGAGACGAGATACGCAGTATTTT.

This chain links TRBV3-1 (or the pseudogene TRBV3-2) with TRBJ2-7; D perhaps matches TRBD1 (7 bases). Germline values: CDR1 LGHDT, CDR2 YNNKEL (reference sequence). This CDR3 spans 12 amino acids. Trimming left V 10 bases short and J 2 bases short, with 12 bases between. CDR3 DNA: TGTGCCACACAGGGGAGGCCCTACGAGCAGTACTTC. This encodes CATQGRPYEQYF.

The chain recombines TRBV29-1 with TRBJ1-4, with D possibly being TRBD1 (5 bases). With 0 bases removed from V and 6 bases from J, the gap between germline ends came to 11 bases. In germline, CDR1 is SQVTM, CDR2 ANQGSEA. There are 14 residues in the CDR3. CDR3 protein: CSVEEVREDEKLFF. In nucleotides, the CDR3 is TGCAGCGTTGAAGAAGTCAGGGAGGATGAAAAACTGTTTTTT.

The V and J genes are TRBV5-8 and TRBJ1-2; D possibly corresponds to TRBD1 (6 bases). The CDR3 loop spans 14 amino acids. Germline V gene sequence: CDR1 SGHTS, CDR2 YDEGEE. The V end lost 3 bases, the J end lost 3 bases, and 12 bases lay between the germline ends. The CDR3 region has the DNA TGTGCCAGCAGCTGGGGGGGCAACTACTATGGCTACACCTTC. This gives the protein CASSWGGNYYGYTF.

This clone was seen only a few times. The chain has TRBV28 and TRBJ1-1; TRBD1 matches at 12 bases. Looked up from germline, CDR1 is MDHEN and CDR2 is SYDVKM. V was pared by 3 bases and J by 5 bases, with 10 bases of the junction left unmatched. This CDR3 spans 17 amino acids. CDR3 coding DNA: TGTGCCAGCAGTTTTCCCGGGACAGGGGGCGGATTAACTGAAGCTTTCTTT. Translation: CASSFPGTGGGLTEAFF.

This chain connects TRBV4-1 to TRBJ2-2, with 15 positions matching TRBD2. With V trimmed by 4 bases and J by 1 base, 4 bases remained unmatched. The CDR3 consists of 18 residues. The germline gives CDR1 MGHRA, CDR2 YSYEKL. The CDR3 DNA reads as TGCGCCAGCAGCCGGGGGACTAGCGGGGGGAGGAACACCGGGGAGCTGTTTTTT. Translated, it gives CASSRGTSGGRNTGELFF.

This chain links TRBV4-1 with TRBJ1-1; D unclear. Trimming removed 5 bases at V and 4 bases at J, with 14 bases between. Germline V gives CDR1 MGHRA, CDR2 YSYEKL. This CDR3 spans 14 amino acids. The CDR3 region is CASSGPTVSTEAFF. The CDR3 coding sequence is TGCGCCAGCAGCGGGCCTACAGTTTCCACTGAAGCTTTCTTT.

This clone was detected once. V is TRBV30 and J is TRBJ1-6; 8 bases are a match to TRBD1. V trimming: 1 base; J trimming: 3 bases; junction bases outside the gene matches: 5. Germline V gene lookup returns CDR1 GTSNPN and CDR2 SVGIG (reference sequence). The CDR3 loop spans 16 amino acids. CDR3 in DNA: TGTGCCTGGAGTGCGACAGGGGCGGGCTATAATTCACCCCTCCACTTT. Residues: CAWSATGAGYNSPLHF.

The chain recombines TRBV6-1 with TRBJ2-1, with D perhaps TRBD2 (6 bases). Germline values: CDR1 MNHNS, CDR2 SASEGT. This CDR3 has 16 amino acids. V lost 4 bases and J 0 bases, leaving 13 bases between the germline ends. CDR3: CASSVGRSSSYNEQFF. In DNA form, the CDR3 reads TGTGCCAGCAGTGTGGGGAGGTCTAGCTCCTACAATGAGCAGTTCTTC.

The V and J genes are TRBV5-8 and TRBJ2-1; D possibly corresponds to TRBD2 (6 bases). Trimming removed 5 bases from V and 8 bases from J, with 20 bases in between. This CDR3 has 15 residues. Germline CDR1 SGHTS, CDR2 YDEGEE. CDR3 loop: CASSFGRGISDEQFF. Written as DNA, the CDR3 is TGTGCCAGCAGTTTTGGGCGCGGGATTAGTGATGAGCAGTTCTTC.

The chain joins TRBV6-1 to TRBJ2-5, with D maybe TRBD2 (5 bases). The germline CDR1 and CDR2 sequences are MNHNS and SASEGT. The CDR3 has 15 residues. V lost 0 bases, J lost 7 bases, and 15 bases lay in between. The CDR3 region is CASSEALGGAGTQYF. The CDR3 DNA reads TGTGCCAGCAGTGAAGCGCTTGGCGGCGCGGGGACCCAGTACTTC.

The rearrangement uses TRBV6-2 or TRBV6-3 and TRBJ1-1, with D perhaps TRBD1 (5 bases). Germline V CDR1 and CDR2: MNHEY, SVGEGT. The CDR3 runs 14 residues. Trimming stripped 4 bases from V and 1 base from J, with 10 bases between. The CDR3 reads CASSFAGKNTEAFF. The CDR3 DNA is TGTGCCAGCAGTTTCGCAGGGAAGAACACTGAAGCTTTCTTT.

CDR3 region: CASSLRLRQSSYEQYF. The CDR3 nucleotides read TGTGCCAGCAGCTTAAGACTCAGACAGAGCTCCTACGAGCAGTACTTC. V is TRBV7-8 and J is TRBJ2-7, with D maybe TRBD1 (5 bases). CDR1 and CDR2 (germline): SGHVS, FQNEAQ. V was trimmed by 2 bases and J by 0 bases, leaving 14 bases between them. This CDR3 is built from 16 residues. Combining the CDR3 with reference TRBV7-8 and TRBJ2-7 gives the whole variable domain GAGVSQSPRYKVAKRGQDVALRCDPISGHVSLFWYQQALGQGPEFLTYFQNEAQLDKSGLPSDRFFAERPEGSVSTLKIQRTQQEDSAVYLCASSLRLRQSSYEQYFGPGTRLTVT.

The gene calls are TRBV3-1 (or the pseudogene TRBV3-2) and TRBJ1-5, with TRBD1 identical over 7 bases. The V gene's germline CDR1 is LGHDT and CDR2 YNNKEL (reference sequence). Trimming took 0 bases from V and 9 from J; bases not matched to a gene: 8. This CDR3 is 15 amino acids long. The CDR3 is CASSQDTGERWPQHF. For the CDR3, the DNA is TGTGCCAGCAGCCAAGATACAGGGGAAAGGTGGCCCCAGCATTTT.

The chain employs TRBV5-1 and TRBJ2-5, with TRBD1 matching over 11 bases. Germline CDR1 and CDR2: SGHRS and YFSETQ. The V and J ends lost 4 bases and 3 bases, in that order; junction bases with no gene match: 5. This CDR3 comprises 15 residues. The CDR3, as DNA: TGCGCCAGCAGCGGGGGGACAGGGGGTGAAGAGACCCAGTACTTC. Translating it yields CASSGGTGGEETQYF.

Comments on this clone: A read error may account for a junction end that differs from germline. This chain links TRBV7-7 with TRBJ2-3, with D tentatively TRBD2 (6 bases). This CDR3 has 14 amino acids. Germline V gene data show CDR1 as SSHAT and CDR2 as FNYEAQ (reference sequence). The chain's CDR3 is CASSLGTSTDTQYF. The DNA for the CDR3 is TGTGCTAGCAGCTTAGGGACTAGCACAGATACGCAGTATTTT.

The chain couples TRBV7-3 to TRBJ2-3, with D perhaps TRBD2 (6 bases). Germline V gene data show CDR1 as SGHTA and CDR2 as FQGTGA. The CDR3 consists of 16 residues. V was cut by 5 bases and J by 2 bases, with 17 bases left in between. CDR3 loop: CASSRQAGGTTDTQYF. CDR3 coding DNA: TGTGCCAGCAGCCGCCAGGCTGGAGGGACCACAGATACGCAGTATTTT.

J is TRBJ2-7 and V is TRBV9; no definite D call. The CDR3 loop spans 14 amino acids. The V gene's germline CDR1 is SGDLS and CDR2 YYNGEE. V shed 0 bases and J shed 3 bases, with 10 bases lying between them. CDR3 sequence (DNA): TGTGCCAGCAGCGTAGGCCAGGCTGTCTACGAGCAGTACTTC. Its translation is CASSVGQAVYEQYF.

The V call is TRBV5-1, the J call TRBJ2-3; no definite D call. CDR1 is SGHRS, CDR2 YFSETQ, per germline. V was pared by 4 bases and J by 0 bases, with 12 bases between. The CDR3 has 15 residues. CDR3 in DNA: TGCGCCAGCAGCCTTAACATAGCTAGCACAGATACGCAGTATTTT. Its translation is CASSLNIASTDTQYF. The variable domain in full, completed from reference TRBV5-1 and TRBJ2-3, reads KAGVTQTPRYLIKTRGQQVTLSCSPISGHRSVSWYQQTPGQGLQFLFEYFSETQRNKGNFPGRFSGRQFSNSRSEMNVSTLELGDSALYLCASSLNIASTDTQYFGPGTRLTVL.

The chain uses TRBV6-4 and TRBJ1-6; possibly TRBD1 for D (6 bases). V was shortened by 4 bases and J by 9 bases, with 13 bases between the two germline ends. Germline lookup yields CDR1 MRHNA and CDR2 SNTAGT. The CDR3 runs to 14 residues. The CDR3 reads CASSVGAEGSPLHF. The DNA of the CDR3 is TGTGCCAGCAGTGTGGGGGCCGAGGGTTCACCCCTCCACTTT.